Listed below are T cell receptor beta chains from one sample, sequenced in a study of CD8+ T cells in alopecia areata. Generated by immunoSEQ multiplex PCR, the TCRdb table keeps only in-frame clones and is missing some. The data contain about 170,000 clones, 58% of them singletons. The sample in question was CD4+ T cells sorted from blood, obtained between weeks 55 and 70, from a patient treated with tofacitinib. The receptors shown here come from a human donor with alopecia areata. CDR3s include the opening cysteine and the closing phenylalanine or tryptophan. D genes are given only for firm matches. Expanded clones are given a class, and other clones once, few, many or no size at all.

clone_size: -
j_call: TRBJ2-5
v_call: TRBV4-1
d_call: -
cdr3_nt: TGCGCCAGCAGCCAAGACACCCCGCAAAGGGAGACCCAGTACTTC
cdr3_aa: CASSQDTPQRETQYF

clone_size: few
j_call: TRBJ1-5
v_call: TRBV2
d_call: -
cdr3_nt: TGTGCCAGCATATTCCCCATTAATAGCAATCAGCCCCAGCATTTT
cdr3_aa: CASIFPINSNQPQHF

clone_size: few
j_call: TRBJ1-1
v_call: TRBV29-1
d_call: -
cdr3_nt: TGCAGCGTTGAACGGCGGTTGAACACTGAAGCTTTCTTT
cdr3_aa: CSVERRLNTEAFF

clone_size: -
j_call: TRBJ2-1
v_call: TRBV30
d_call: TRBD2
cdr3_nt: TGTGCCTGGAGTGTGAGCGGGGGTTACAATGAGCAGTTCTTC
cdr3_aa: CAWSVSGGYNEQFF

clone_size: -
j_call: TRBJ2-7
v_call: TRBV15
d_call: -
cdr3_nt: TGTGCCACCAGCAGAGAGGGGGGCGCGTACGAGCAGTACTTC
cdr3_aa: CATSREGGAYEQYF

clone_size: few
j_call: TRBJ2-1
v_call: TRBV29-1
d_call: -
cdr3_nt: TGCAGCGTTGAAGTCAGGTACAATGAGCAGTTCTTC
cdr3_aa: CSVEVRYNEQFF

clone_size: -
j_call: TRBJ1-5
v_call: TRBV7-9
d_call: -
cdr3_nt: TGTGCCAGCAGCTGGGACACTCAGCCCCAGCATTTT
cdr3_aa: CASSWDTQPQHF

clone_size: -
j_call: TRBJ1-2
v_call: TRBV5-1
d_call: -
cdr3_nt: TGCGCCAGCAGCTTCGGACTTTATGGCTACACCTTC
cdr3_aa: CASSFGLYGYTF

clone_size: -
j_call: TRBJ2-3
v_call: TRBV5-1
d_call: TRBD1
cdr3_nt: TGCGCCAGCAGCTCGAGTATGACAGGGAACACAGATACGCAGTATTTT
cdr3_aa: CASSSSMTGNTDTQYF

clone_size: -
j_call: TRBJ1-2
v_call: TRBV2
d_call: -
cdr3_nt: TGTGCCAGCAGCGAGGGGTCGGATGGCTACACCTTC
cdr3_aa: CASSEGSDGYTF

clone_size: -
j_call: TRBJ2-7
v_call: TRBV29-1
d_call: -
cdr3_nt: TGCAGCGTTGAGACGGTCTACGAGCAGTACTTC
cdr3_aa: CSVETVYEQYF

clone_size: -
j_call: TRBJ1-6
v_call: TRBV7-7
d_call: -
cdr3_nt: TGTGCCAGCAGCTTAGCCTTGGGGGACCTCGCGAATTCACCCCTCCACTTT
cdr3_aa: CASSLALGDLANSPLHF

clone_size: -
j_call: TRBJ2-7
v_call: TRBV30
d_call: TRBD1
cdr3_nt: TGTGCCTGGAGTGCCCGGGACAGGGGGATCTACGAGCAGTACTTC
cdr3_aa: CAWSARDRGIYEQYF

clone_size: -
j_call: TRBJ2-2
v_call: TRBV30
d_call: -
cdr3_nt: TGTGCCTGGAGTGTGCGGGTTACCGGGGAGCTGTTTTTT
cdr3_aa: CAWSVRVTGELFF

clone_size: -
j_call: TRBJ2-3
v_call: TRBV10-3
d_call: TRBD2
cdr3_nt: TGTGCCATCAGTGGACGAGCGGGGGCTAGCACAGATACGCAGTATTTT
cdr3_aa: CAISGRAGASTDTQYF

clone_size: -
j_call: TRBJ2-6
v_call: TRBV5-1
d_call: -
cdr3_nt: TGCGCCAGCAGCTTGTTCCACTCTGGGGCCAACGTCCTGACTTTC
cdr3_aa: CASSLFHSGANVLTF

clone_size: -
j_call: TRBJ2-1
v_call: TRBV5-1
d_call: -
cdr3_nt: TGCGCCAGCAGCGGATTACAGTACAATGAGCAGTTCTTC
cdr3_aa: CASSGLQYNEQFF

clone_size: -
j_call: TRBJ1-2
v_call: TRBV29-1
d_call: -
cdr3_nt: TGCAGTGCGGGTCGTCGGGACGAGGCGAGAGGCTACACCTTC
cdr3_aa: CSAGRRDEARGYTF

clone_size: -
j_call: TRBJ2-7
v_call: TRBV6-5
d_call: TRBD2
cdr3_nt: TGTGCCAGCAGACAACCGGACGGGGGGAGCTACGAGCAGTACTTC
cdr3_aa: CASRQPDGGSYEQYF

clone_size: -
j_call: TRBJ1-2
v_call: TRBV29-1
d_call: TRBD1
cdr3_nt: TGCAGCGTGGGACAGGGGGCTGATGGCTACACCTTC
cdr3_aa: CSVGQGADGYTF

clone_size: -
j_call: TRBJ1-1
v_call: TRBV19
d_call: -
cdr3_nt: TGTGCCCCACGGCCAACCGCAAACACTGAAGCTTTCTTT
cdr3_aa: CAPRPTANTEAFF

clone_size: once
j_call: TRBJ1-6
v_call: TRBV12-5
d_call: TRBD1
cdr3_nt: TGTGCTAGTGGTTTGGGGACAGGAGGTGTATCACCCCTCCACTTT
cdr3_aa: CASGLGTGGVSPLHF

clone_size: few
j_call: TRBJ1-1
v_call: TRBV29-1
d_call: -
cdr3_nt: TGCAGCGCCTCCTTCTTTGGACAGCACACTGAAGCTTTCTTT
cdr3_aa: CSASFFGQHTEAFF

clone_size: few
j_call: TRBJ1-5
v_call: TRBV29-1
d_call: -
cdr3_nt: TGCAGCGTCTCTACCGTCCAGGGGAGCAATCAGCCCCAGCATTTT
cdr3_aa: CSVSTVQGSNQPQHF

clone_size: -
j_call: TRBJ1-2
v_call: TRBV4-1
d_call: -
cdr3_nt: TGCGCCAGCAGCCCCTCCTCGGGGGCGGGTGGCTACACCTTC
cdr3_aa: CASSPSSGAGGYTF

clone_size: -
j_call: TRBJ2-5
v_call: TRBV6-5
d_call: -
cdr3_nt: TGTGCCAGCACCAACGGGGCTGAGACCCAGTACTTC
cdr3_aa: CASTNGAETQYF

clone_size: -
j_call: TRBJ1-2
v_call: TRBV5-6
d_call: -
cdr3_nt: TGTGCCAGCAGCTTGGAGGGCGGCGGCTACACCTTC
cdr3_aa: CASSLEGGGYTF

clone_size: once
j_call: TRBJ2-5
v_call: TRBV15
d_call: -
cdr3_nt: TGTGCCACCAGCGAGGGGGGAGAGACCCAGTACTTC
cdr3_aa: CATSEGGETQYF

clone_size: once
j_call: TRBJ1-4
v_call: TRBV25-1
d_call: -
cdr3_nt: TGTGCCAGTCGAACAGCGACTGAAAAACTGTTTTTT
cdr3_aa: CASRTATEKLFF

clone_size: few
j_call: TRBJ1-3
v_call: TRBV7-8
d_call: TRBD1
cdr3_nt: TGTGCCAGCAGCTTAAAGGCCCTGACAGGGGTGACTGGAAACACCATATATTTT
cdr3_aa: CASSLKALTGVTGNTIYF

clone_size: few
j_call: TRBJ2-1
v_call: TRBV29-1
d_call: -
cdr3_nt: TGCAGCGTCGGGACACTCTACAATGAGCAGTTCTTC
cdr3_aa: CSVGTLYNEQFF